The 26 T cell receptor beta chains reported below all come from one sample, sequenced in a study of metastatic and nonmetastatic thyroid tumors (dated by TCRdb to 2020 to 2022). The method was PCR. Sequenced on an Illumina HiSeq 4000. TCRdb trimmed public reads at Q25 via fastp, called clones via MiXCR and kept in-frame beta chains. This sample is represented by about 12,000 clones; over 20% of them were singletons. The ten largest clones take up about 20% of the sample. None of the patients had been given any treatment before thyroid surgery. The sequenced sample was tumor tissue. The receptors were sampled from a female donor with papillary thyroid cancer or a benign thyroid nodule (not recorded which). Some clones in this sample may be carry-over from other donors' samples.

This rearrangement joins TRBV30 to TRBJ1-1, with a possible D match to TRBD1 (6 bases). V lost 8 bases and J 6 bases, leaving 19 bases between the germline ends. The CDR3 is made up of 13 amino acids. The germline gives CDR1 GTSNPN, CDR2 SVGIG (reference sequence). CDR3 sequence (DNA): TGTGCCCGATGGGAACAGGGAGTCTCTGAAGCTTTCTTT. Translating gives CARWEQGVSEAFF.

The sample holds many counts of this clone. V usage is TRBV7-3 and J usage is TRBJ2-4; 7 positions agree with TRBD2. Germline CDR1 reads SGHTA; CDR2 reads FQGTGA. V lost 5 bases and J lost 4; bases outside the gene matches: 17. CDR3 size: 18 residues. The CDR3, as DNA: TGTGCCAGCAGCCCTTTCCTGGTGGGAGGGAGGAGAAAAAACATTCAGTACTTC. It codes for CASSPFLVGGRRKNIQYF.

This clone came up many times. The same CDR3 also results from other DNA sequences found in this sample. The rearrangement joins TRBV7-9 to TRBJ2-5; D assignment may be TRBD1 or TRBD2 (7 bases each). The germline V gene encodes CDR1 SEHNR and CDR2 FQNEAQ (reference sequence). V was trimmed by 5 bases and J by 4 bases, leaving 14 bases between them. The CDR3 totals 14 residues. The CDR3, as DNA: TGTGCCAGCAGCCCAGGGGGGGGGCGAGAGACCCAGTACTTC. It codes for CASSPGGGRETQYF.

This clone was observed many times. At one end the junction does not follow the germline gene, possibly because of a read error. This chain links TRBV19 with TRBJ2-5, with 14 bases identical to TRBD2. The CDR3 sequence is 16 residues long. From germline, CDR1 is LNHDA and CDR2 SQIVND (reference sequence). The CDR3 nucleotides are TGTGCCAGTAGTCTACGGACTAGCGGGGGGTCTGAGACCCGGTACTTC. It is translated as CASSLRTSGGSETRYF.

There are a few counts of this clone. This may arise from a read error, as a much more abundant clone is one base away. Because the CDR3 is missing its conserved closing phenylalanine or tryptophan, this is likely a read error. V gene TRBV29-1 combines with J gene TRBJ1-1; D is perhaps TRBD1 (5 bases). The germline V gene has CDR1 SQVTM and CDR2 ANQGSEA. The CDR3 spans 15 residues. V lost 4 bases and J lost 3, with 18 bases in between. DNA for the CDR3: TGCAGCGTTGCCCGGGACCCCGGAGGGTACACTGAAGCTTTCCTT. It encodes CSVARDPGGYTEAFL.

This clone was detected many times. This chain uses TRBV5-4 with TRBJ2-6, with 7 bases fitting TRBD2. Unmatched junction bases numbered 4, after V lost 1 base and J lost 0 bases. CDR1 is SGHNT, CDR2 YYREEE, per germline (reference sequence). The length of the CDR3 is 17 residues. CDR3 sequence (DNA): TGTGCCAGCAGCTTGTTTCGCGGGAGCTCTGGGGCCAACGTCCTGACTTTC. It is translated as CASSLFRGSSGANVLTF.

The chain employs TRBV24-1 and TRBJ1-2; weak D call: TRBD1 (6 bases). Germline V gives CDR1 KGHDR, CDR2 SFDVKD. This CDR3 region has 13 residues. Trimming pared 3 bases from V and 3 bases from J, leaving 7 bases between. The CDR3 sequence is CATSDPGDYGYTF. CDR3 nucleotides: TGTGCCACCAGTGATCCAGGGGACTATGGCTACACCTTC.

This rearrangement joins TRBV2 to TRBJ2-7; D gene unclear. Germline CDR1 is SNHLY and CDR2 is FYNNEI. V was shortened by 3 bases and J by 6 bases, with 12 bases between the two germline ends. CDR3 length equals 13 residues. CDR3 nucleotides: TGTGCCAGCAGTGACATTACAAGTTTCGAGCAGTACTTC. Translated, it gives CASSDITSFEQYF. Supplemented by reference TRBV2 and TRBJ2-7, the full variable domain reads EPEVTQTPSHQVTQMGQEVILRCVPISNHLYFYWYRQILGQKVEFLVSFYNNEISEKSEIFDDQFSVERPDGSNFTLKIRSTKLEDSAMYFCASSDITSFEQYFGPGTRLTVT.

The chain joins TRBV7-2 to TRBJ1-2, with 9 bases matching TRBD1. In germline, CDR1 is SGHTA, CDR2 FQGNSA. The trim removed 10 bases at V and 8 bases at J, leaving 17 bases unmatched. This CDR3 has 15 residues. The CDR3, as DNA: TGTGCCATCATCTTAGCCTCCGGGACAGGGCTCGGCTACACCTTC. Translating gives CAIILASGTGLGYTF.

This clone is classed as large. The V gene is TRBV10-1, the J gene TRBJ2-7; the D gene is possibly TRBD2 (6 bases). CDR1 and CDR2 from the germline V gene are WNHNN and SYGVQD (reference sequence). The CDR3 extends over 12 amino acids. The ends were cut back, 5 bases at V and 2 bases at J, with 7 bases in the middle. The CDR3 reads CASSRLAYEQYF. The CDR3 nucleotides are TGCGCCAGCAGTAGACTAGCCTACGAGCAGTACTTC.

This clone has just a few counts. A clone one base away is much larger, so this may be a read error. The sample has other DNA sequences that encode this CDR3 too. The chain recombines TRBV29-1 with TRBJ1-2, with D hard to call. The CDR3 consists of 10 residues. V was shortened by 5 bases and J by 6 bases, with 7 bases between the two germline ends. Germline V gene sequence: CDR1 SQVTM, CDR2 ANQGSEA. In DNA, the CDR3 is TGCAGCGTTCAGATGGATGGCTACACCTTC. It codes for CSVQMDGYTF.

This sequence joins TRBV6-1 and TRBJ1-1; D is perhaps TRBD1 (5 bases). The ends were cut back, 6 bases at V and 11 bases at J, with 16 bases in the middle. Germline V gene data show CDR1 as MNHNS and CDR2 as SASEGT. The CDR3 is made up of 12 amino acids. The CDR3 sequence: CASRGLVGAAFF. CDR3 bases: TGTGCCAGCAGGGGACTAGTTGGCGCGGCTTTCTTT.

This clone was seen many times. This chain connects TRBV28 to TRBJ1-2; weak D call: TRBD1 (5 bases). The V end was cut by 4 bases, the J end by 4 bases, with 13 bases between. The length of the CDR3 is 14 residues. The germline V gene has CDR1 MDHEN and CDR2 SYDVKM. DNA of the CDR3: TGTGCCAGCAGTTCGGCAGGGCCCTTCTATGGCTACACCTTC. Its protein is CASSSAGPFYGYTF.

The chain uses TRBV6-2 or TRBV6-3 and TRBJ2-7; tentative D call: TRBD1 (6 bases). The length of the CDR3 is 13 residues. Trimming took 8 bases from V and 0 from J, leaving 11 bases between them. The germline V gene has CDR1 MNHEY and CDR2 SVGEGT. The chain's CDR3 is CASHPTGSYEQYF. CDR3 coding DNA: TGTGCCAGCCACCCGACAGGCTCCTACGAGCAGTACTTC.

This clone is labeled medium-sized. This sequence joins TRBV15 and TRBJ2-2; no reliable D call. The CDR3 is 15 amino acids. CDR1 LNHNV and CDR2 YYDKDF come from the germline V gene (reference sequence). Trimming removed 0 bases from V and 5 bases from J, with 10 bases in between. In nucleotides, the CDR3 is TGTGCCACCAGCAGAGAGTGGCAGATTACCGGGGAGCTGTTTTTT. This sequence encodes CATSREWQITGELFF.

This clone ranks as medium-sized. The chain has TRBV6-2 or TRBV6-3 and TRBJ2-1; 7 bases fit TRBD1. The CDR3 covers 14 residues. Trimming at V came to 6 bases and at J to 3 bases, leaving 5 bases not matched to a gene. Germline V gene lookup returns CDR1 MNHEY and CDR2 SVGEGT. CDR3 DNA sequence: TGTGCCAGCAGCCCCGGGACAGTCTACAATGAGCAGTTCTTC. Its translation: CASSPGTVYNEQFF.

The chain uses TRBV5-1 and TRBJ1-3, with D unclear. V was shortened by 0 bases and J by 4 bases, with 14 bases between the two germline ends. Germline loops: CDR1 SGHRS, CDR2 YFSETQ. This CDR3 spans 16 amino acids. Written as DNA, the CDR3 is TGCGCCAGCAGCTTGGTGGGCCCCCGGCGGGGAAACACCATATATTTT. Translated, it gives CASSLVGPRRGNTIYF.

The V call is TRBV30, the J call TRBJ1-5, with 9 bases aligning to TRBD1. The CDR3 is 16 residues long. V shed 2 bases and J 0 bases; nucleotides not matched to a gene: 5. Germline CDR1 is GTSNPN and CDR2 is SVGIG (reference sequence). CDR3 protein: CAWSFGQGYSNQPQHF. In DNA, the CDR3 is TGTGCCTGGAGTTTTGGACAGGGGTATAGCAATCAGCCCCAGCATTTT.

This clone was recorded many times. The chain links TRBV20-1 to TRBJ2-5, with 10 bases lining up with TRBD2. The germline V gene has CDR1 DFQATT and CDR2 SNEGSKA (reference sequence). The trim removed 0 bases at V and 4 bases at J, leaving 8 bases unmatched. The CDR3 consists of 16 residues. The CDR3, as DNA: TGCAGTGCTAGAGATCACACTAGCGGGGTGTCAGAGACCCAGTACTTC. Encoded protein: CSARDHTSGVSETQYF.

Judged by abundance, this clone is large. This chain connects TRBV30 to TRBJ2-1; D is undetermined. This CDR3 contains 11 residues. Germline CDR1 is GTSNPN and CDR2 is SVGIG (reference sequence). V lost 3 bases and J lost 10, with 10 bases in between. CDR3 residues: CAWSRREEQFF. The CDR3 DNA reads as TGTGCCTGGAGCCGCCGCGAAGAGCAGTTCTTC.

To note about this clone: A much more abundant neighbour one base away suggests this may be a read error. Other DNA sequences from this sample encode an identical CDR3 as well. CDR3 bases: TGCGCTACGAAGCGGGGTACCTACAATGAGCAGCTCTTC. Translating gives CATKRGTYNEQLF. V gene TRBV28 combines with J gene TRBJ2-1; 7 bases are a match to TRBD2. Germline V gives CDR1 MDHEN, CDR2 SYDVKM. The CDR3 consists of 13 residues.

This chain connects TRBV12-3 or TRBV12-4 to TRBJ1-1, with no clear D. This CDR3 spans 14 amino acids. The germline V and J ends were trimmed by 3 bases and 1 base, with 9 bases remaining between them. The CDR3 nucleotides are TGTGCCAGCAGTTTTCTTGGGCAGAACACTGAAGCTTTCTTT. Translated: CASSFLGQNTEAFF.

The chain joins TRBV5-4 to TRBJ2-3; D is undetermined. This CDR3 has 13 residues. Trimming cost V 1 base and J 4 bases, with 7 bases left between them. Germline V gene sequence: CDR1 SGHNT, CDR2 YYREEE (reference sequence). The CDR3 DNA sequence: TGTGCCAGCAGCTTGAGACCCCCAGATACGCAGTATTTT. Its protein product is CASSLRPPDTQYF.

This clone occurred many times. The chain carries TRBV7-9 and TRBJ1-4; tentatively, D is TRBD1 (6 bases). Between the trimmed V and J ends, which lost 1 base and 13 bases, there was a span of 10 bases. CDR1 SEHNR and CDR2 FQNEAQ come from the germline V gene (reference sequence). CDR3 length: 12 residues. The CDR3 loop reads CASSLVQGLLFF. CDR3 in DNA: TGTGCCAGCAGCTTAGTCCAGGGGTTACTGTTTTTT.

This clone was counted a few times. This may arise from a read error, as a much more abundant clone is one base away. The rearrangement links TRBV28 to TRBJ2-1; D may correspond to TRBD1 or TRBD2 (6 bases each). In germline, CDR1 is MDHEN, CDR2 SYDVKM. V lost 7 bases and J 9 bases, leaving 13 bases between the germline ends. The CDR3 runs to 12 residues. The CDR3 bases are TGTGCCAGCAACAGGGTGGAGGGTGAGCAGTTCTTC. Translated, it gives CASNRVEGEQFF.

Only a few counts were recorded for this clone. The chain has TRBV20-1 and TRBJ1-1; no reliable D call. From germline, CDR1 is DFQATT and CDR2 SNEGSKA (reference sequence). This CDR3 is 15 amino acids long. Trimming shortened V by 1 base and J by 1 base, and 13 bases separated the two germline ends. The CDR3 here is CSARGGLRENTEAFF. DNA for the CDR3: TGCAGTGCTAGAGGAGGGCTTAGGGAGAACACTGAAGCTTTCTTT.